What follows is one T cell receptor beta chain and its context. The antigen is undetermined. This sample also contains other DNA sequences that code for the same CDR3. CD8 cells regarded as naive lacked CD45RO, were positively chosen for CCR7, and omitted terminally differentiated effector memory CD45RA+ cells. Deep was the level used in running the assay. Libraries were prepared by immunoSEQ multiplex PCR; TCRdb keeps only in-frame clonotypes and omits some of them. Of nearly 2 million clones listed, just under 95% are singletons. This specimen comes from a study of shared clonotypes between healthy human individuals. Turning to the study itself: Per donor, CD8 memory used one plate, CD8 naive used two, CD4 memory used three and CD4 naive used three. Study-level points and caveats: Non-shared clonotypes displayed generation probabilities falling below those of clonotypes present in all four donors.

Sequenced input: naive CD8+ T cells sorted from blood. The source is a man younger than 30 in good health.

DNA for the CDR3: TGTGCCAGCAGTTTGGCAGGGAACACCGGGGAGCTGTTTTTT. Translating gives CASSLAGNTGELFF. The chain uses TRBV6-5 and TRBJ2-2; D remains unclear. This CDR3 has 14 residues. Trimming left V 4 bases short and J 1 base short, with 7 bases between. In germline, CDR1 is MNHEY, CDR2 SVGAGI.